A single sample is the source of the 13 T cell receptor beta chains below, sequenced in a study of cytomegalovirus exposure and HLA in healthy donors. Method: immunoSEQ multiplex PCR; TCRdb's copy keeps in-frame clones and lacks some. The sample includes 100,000 or so clones, over 75% seen only once; the top ten take around 6%. Sequencing was done on a sample of PBMCs. These receptor sequences come from a man aged 18 to 35 in good health and CMV-seropositive.

This clone came up once. The CDR3 coding sequence is TGTGCCAGCAGTGCTACCGGGACTAGCTTAACTGAGCAGTTCTTC. Protein product: CASSATGTSLTEQFF. The J gene is TRBJ2-1, the V gene TRBV28, with 9 bases matching TRBD2. Unmatched junction bases numbered 11, after V lost 5 bases and J lost 9 bases. Germline CDR1 MDHEN, CDR2 SYDVKM. The CDR3 has 15 amino acids.

This clone was seen a single time. CDR3 in DNA: TGCAGCGTTGAGGCCCAGGGGCACGAAAAACTGTTTTTT. Encoded protein: CSVEAQGHEKLFF. V usage is TRBV29-1 and J usage is TRBJ1-4, with TRBD1 as a possible D gene (6 bases). Germline CDR1 and CDR2: SQVTM and ANQGSEA. V lost 3 bases and J 8 bases, leaving 13 bases between the germline ends. CDR3 length equals 13 residues. Full variable domain (remainder filled in from reference TRBV29-1 and TRBJ1-4): SAVISQKPSRDICQRGTSLTIQCQVDSQVTMMFWYRQQPGQSLTLIATANQGSEATYESGFVIDKFPISRPNLTFSTLTVSNMSPEDSSIYLCSVEAQGHEKLFFGSGTQLSVL.

The rearrangement uses TRBV13 and TRBJ2-4, with 8 bases fitting TRBD1. CDR1 is PRHDT, CDR2 FYEKMQ, per germline (reference sequence). This CDR3 contains 14 residues. V lost 5 bases to trimming and J lost 8 bases; unmatched junction nucleotides: 8. CDR3 region: CASSTGQGGYIQYF. DNA of the CDR3: TGTGCCAGCAGCACCGGACAGGGTGGATACATTCAGTACTTC.

The J gene is TRBJ2-7, the V gene TRBV6-5; 9 nucleotides agree with TRBD1. Germline assignment: CDR1 MNHEY and CDR2 SVGAGI. The CDR3 is 15 amino acids. V shed 6 bases, J shed 6 bases, and the junction held 12 bases outside the gene matches. The CDR3 protein is CASSSGTGLEGEQYF. The CDR3 DNA is TGTGCCAGCAGCTCCGGGACAGGGCTTGAGGGCGAGCAGTACTTC.

The chain is built from TRBV4-3 and TRBJ1-2, with unresolved D. The V end was cut by 0 bases, the J end by 5 bases, with 16 bases between. Germline V gene sequence: CDR1 LGHNA, CDR2 YSLEER. The CDR3 has 16 amino acids. CDR3 sequence: CASSQDRGRLGYGYTF. The CDR3 region has the DNA TGCGCCAGCAGCCAAGATCGCGGGCGCTTGGGGTATGGCTACACCTTC.

V and J are TRBV19 and TRBJ2-2; 8 bases agree with TRBD1. The ends lost 8 bases at V and 5 bases at J; junction bases unmatched: 10. CDR1 is LNHDA, CDR2 SQIVND, per germline (reference sequence). CDR3 length: 15 residues. The CDR3 sequence: CASGQGEDDTGELFF. CDR3 nucleotide sequence: TGTGCCAGTGGACAGGGTGAGGACGATACCGGGGAGCTGTTTTTT.

J is TRBJ1-5 and V is TRBV19; 8 bases agree with TRBD1. CDR1 and CDR2 (germline): LNHDA, SQIVND (reference sequence). J lost 3 bases, V lost 7 bases, and 8 bases had no gene match. The CDR3 is 15 residues long. Here the CDR3 reads CASTPDRAVNQPQHF. The CDR3 DNA follows: TGTGCCAGTACCCCGGACAGGGCGGTCAATCAGCCCCAGCATTTT. Full variable domain (missing parts from reference TRBV19 and TRBJ1-5): DGGITQSPKYLFRKEGQNVTLSCEQNLNHDAMYWYRQDPGQGLRLIYYSQIVNDFQKGDIAEGYSVSREKKESFPLTVTSAQKNPTAFYLCASTPDRAVNQPQHFGDGTRLSIL.

This clone occurred a few times. The chain links TRBV2 to TRBJ1-6; perhaps TRBD1 as D (5 bases). V lost 8 bases and J lost 5, with 10 bases in between. Per the germline V gene, CDR1 is SNHLY and CDR2 is FYNNEI. This CDR3 has 13 amino acids. As DNA, the CDR3 is TGTGCCAGCCATCAGGGTAATAATTCACCCCTCCACTTT. This sequence encodes CASHQGNNSPLHF.

This chain uses TRBV27 with TRBJ2-7, with 11 bases identical to TRBD1. The CDR3 spans 14 residues. V shed 5 bases, J shed 2 bases, and the junction held 2 bases outside the gene matches. In germline, CDR1 is MNHEY, CDR2 SMNVEV (reference sequence). CDR3 sequence reads: CASSPGQGAYEQYF. CDR3 bases: TGTGCCAGCAGTCCGGGACAGGGGGCCTACGAGCAGTACTTC.

For this clone: Relative to the germline gene, one junction end is altered; a read error may explain this. This sequence joins TRBV9 and TRBJ2-1, with 9 nucleotides matching TRBD2. The CDR3 runs 16 residues. The germline gives CDR1 SGDLS, CDR2 YYNGEE. CDR3 nucleotide sequence: TGTGCCAGCAGCGTAAAGGTTAGCGGGAGCTACGATGAGCAGTTCTTC. Amino acids: CASSVKVSGSYDEQFF.

This sequence joins TRBV5-4 and TRBJ2-3, with 7 bases that match TRBD2. Germline loops: CDR1 SGHNT, CDR2 YYREEE (reference sequence). The V gene end was trimmed by 0 bases and the J gene end by 1 base; junction bases not matched to a gene: 5. This CDR3 is built from 16 residues. The CDR3 bases are TGTGCCAGCAGCTTGGGGGCGGGAGTAGGCACAGATACGCAGTATTTT. It codes for CASSLGAGVGTDTQYF.

The chain joins TRBV23-1 to TRBJ1-5, with 9 bases matching TRBD1. TRBV23-1 is treated as an ORF (open reading frame) with a function not yet certain. V trimming: 3 bases; J trimming: 1 base; junction bases outside the gene matches: 13. This CDR3 has 19 residues. The CDR3 DNA follows: TGCGCCAGCAGTCAGTCAAGTCCCGGGACAGGGATCAGCAATCAGCCCCAGCATTTT. The encoded protein is CASSQSSPGTGISNQPQHF.

The J gene is TRBJ2-3, the V gene TRBV7-3; D possibly corresponds to TRBD1 (6 bases). Trimming left V 2 bases short and J 2 bases short, with 11 bases between. The CDR3 is 15 residues long. Germline-derived CDR1 and CDR2 are SGHTA and FQGTGA. CDR3 DNA: TGTGCCAGCAGCTTATCTTCAGGGGCCACAGATACGCAGTATTTT. Its translation: CASSLSSGATDTQYF.